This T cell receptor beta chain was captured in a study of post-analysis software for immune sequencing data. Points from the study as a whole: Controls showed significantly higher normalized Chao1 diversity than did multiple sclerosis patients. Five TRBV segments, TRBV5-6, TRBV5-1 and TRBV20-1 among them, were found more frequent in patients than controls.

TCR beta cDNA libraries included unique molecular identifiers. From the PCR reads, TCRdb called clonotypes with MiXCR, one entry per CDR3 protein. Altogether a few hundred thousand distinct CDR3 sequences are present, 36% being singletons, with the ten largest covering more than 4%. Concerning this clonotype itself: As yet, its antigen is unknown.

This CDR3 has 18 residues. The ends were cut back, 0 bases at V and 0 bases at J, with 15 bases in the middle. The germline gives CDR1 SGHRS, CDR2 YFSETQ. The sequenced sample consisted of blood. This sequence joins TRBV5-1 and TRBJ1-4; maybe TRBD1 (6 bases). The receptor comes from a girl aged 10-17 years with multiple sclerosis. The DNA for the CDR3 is TGCGCCAGCAGCTTGGCCAAACAGGGCCTGACAACTAATGAAAAACTGTTTTTT. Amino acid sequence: CASSLAKQGLTTNEKLFF. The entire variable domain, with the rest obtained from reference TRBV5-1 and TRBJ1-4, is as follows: KAGVTQTPRYLIKTRGQQVTLSCSPISGHRSVSWYQQTPGQGLQFLFEYFSETQRNKGNFPGRFSGRQFSNSRSEMNVSTLELGDSALYLCASSLAKQGLTTNEKLFFGSGTQLSVL.